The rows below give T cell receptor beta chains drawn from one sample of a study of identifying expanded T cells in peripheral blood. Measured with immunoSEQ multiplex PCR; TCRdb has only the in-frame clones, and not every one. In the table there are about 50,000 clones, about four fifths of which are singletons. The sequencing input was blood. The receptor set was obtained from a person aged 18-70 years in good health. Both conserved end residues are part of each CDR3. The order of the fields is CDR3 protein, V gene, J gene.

CDR3: CASSPMLSYNSPLHF
V: TRBV19
J: TRBJ1-6

CDR3: CASSRTEGRTEAFF
V: TRBV7-8
J: TRBJ1-1

CDR3: CAWSGQAIEEGYTF
V: TRBV30
J: TRBJ1-2

CDR3: CASSSPRTSGAPSYNEQFF
V: TRBV9
J: TRBJ2-1

CDR3: CSVDDRATNYGYTF
V: TRBV29-1
J: TRBJ1-2

CDR3: CASSQTTRSSQNIQYF
V: TRBV4-3
J: TRBJ2-4

CDR3: CASSALTGTGGKNEQFF
V: TRBV6-1
J: TRBJ2-1

CDR3: CASSLGQGAYEQYF
V: TRBV11-2
J: TRBJ2-7

CDR3: CASSLWLNTDTQYF
V: TRBV5-1
J: TRBJ2-3

CDR3: CASSSQTEEKLFF
V: TRBV14
J: TRBJ1-4

CDR3: CASSEGGFEAFF
V: TRBV6-1
J: TRBJ1-1

CDR3: CASSSARGRTEAFF
V: TRBV5-1
J: TRBJ1-1

CDR3: CATTSPGMANTEAFF
V: TRBV6-6
J: TRBJ1-1

CDR3: CATSRVGLAGAGDTQYF
V: TRBV15
J: TRBJ2-3

CDR3: CANYRHSGANVLTF
V: TRBV21-1
J: TRBJ2-6

CDR3: CASSYLSPNNEQFF
V: TRBV6-5
J: TRBJ2-1

CDR3: CASSAEVTGSDTQYF
V: TRBV9
J: TRBJ2-3

CDR3: CASSLDKRNTIYF
V: TRBV5-8
J: TRBJ1-3

CDR3: CASSPPASGETQYF
V: TRBV18
J: TRBJ2-5

CDR3: CASSLLQYSEQFF
V: TRBV5-1
J: TRBJ2-1

CDR3: CASILRTGTEAFF
V: TRBV7-2
J: TRBJ1-1

CDR3: CASSQDPTVTYGYTF
V: TRBV4-2
J: TRBJ1-2

CDR3: CASRPLANQPQHF
V: TRBV2
J: TRBJ1-5

CDR3: CASTGGLGTQYF
V: TRBV23-1
J: TRBJ2-3

CDR3: CASSDGDGGEQFF
V: TRBV10-1
J: TRBJ2-1

CDR3: CASSEISGRFADTQYF
V: TRBV4-1
J: TRBJ2-3

CDR3: CASSAGGLAGGGEQYF
V: TRBV5-1
J: TRBJ2-7

CDR3: CAWRLAGTDTQYF
V: TRBV30
J: TRBJ2-3

CDR3: CASGLVGQDRGGEKLFF
V: TRBV12-5
J: TRBJ1-4

CDR3: CSVEDSGGRYVGYTF
V: TRBV29-1
J: TRBJ1-2

CDR3: CASRGDSPNEKLFF
V: TRBV6-1
J: TRBJ1-4

CDR3: CASRGQGSSYEQYF
V: TRBV7-8
J: TRBJ2-7

CDR3: CSAIWDEQFF
V: TRBV20-1
J: TRBJ2-1

CDR3: CAWSVTLRGYIGELFF
V: TRBV30
J: TRBJ2-2

CDR3: CASSLGQGGDTQYF
V: TRBV5-1
J: TRBJ2-3

CDR3: CASSLRSGQGNSGANVLTF
V: TRBV5-4
J: TRBJ2-6

CDR3: CASSPPGRTPGYGYTF
V: TRBV7-2
J: TRBJ1-2

CDR3: CATSNPTGGNTIYF
V: TRBV15
J: TRBJ1-3

CDR3: CAASRDPSYEQYF
V: TRBV7-2
J: TRBJ2-7

CDR3: CASSTGEATGSFTEAFF
V: TRBV7-9
J: TRBJ1-1

CDR3: CASGVGDTQYF
V: TRBV6-4
J: TRBJ2-3

CDR3: CASSSQVSTEAFF
V: TRBV10-2
J: TRBJ1-1

CDR3: CASSGLLGRSDYEQYF
V: TRBV28
J: TRBJ2-7

CDR3: CASSLRTGGFGQPQHF
V: TRBV5-6
J: TRBJ1-5

CDR3: CASNQGSGNTIYF
V: TRBV28
J: TRBJ1-3

CDR3: CSASGDGEAFF
V: TRBV20-1
J: TRBJ1-1

CDR3: CASSPQSVRTDTQYF
V: TRBV9
J: TRBJ2-3

CDR3: CASSPGGYNEQFF
V: TRBV18
J: TRBJ2-1

CDR3: CASSVGLAGVVNEQFF
V: TRBV19
J: TRBJ2-1

CDR3: CASSLFVSSYEQYF
V: TRBV5-6
J: TRBJ2-7

CDR3: CAWSPLGDRKFF
V: TRBV30
J: TRBJ2-1

CDR3: CATSQGLGQPQHF
V: TRBV6-1
J: TRBJ1-5

CDR3: CASSLGIYRNTEAFF
V: TRBV19
J: TRBJ1-1

CDR3: CASSFTSSTDTQYF
V: TRBV27
J: TRBJ2-3

CDR3: CSVEEQGLGGYGYTF
V: TRBV29-1
J: TRBJ1-2